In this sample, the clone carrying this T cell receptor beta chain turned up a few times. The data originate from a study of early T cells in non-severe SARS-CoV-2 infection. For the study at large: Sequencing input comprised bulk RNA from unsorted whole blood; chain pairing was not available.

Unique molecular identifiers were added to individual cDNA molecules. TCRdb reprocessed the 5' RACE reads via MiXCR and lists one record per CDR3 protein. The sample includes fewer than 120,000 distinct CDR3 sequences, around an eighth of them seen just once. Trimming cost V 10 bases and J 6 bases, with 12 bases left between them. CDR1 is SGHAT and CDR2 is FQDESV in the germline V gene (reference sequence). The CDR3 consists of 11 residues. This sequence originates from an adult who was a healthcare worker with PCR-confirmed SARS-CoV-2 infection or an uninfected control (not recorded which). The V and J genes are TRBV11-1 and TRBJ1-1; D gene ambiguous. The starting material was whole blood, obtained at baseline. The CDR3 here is CAITYGAEAFF. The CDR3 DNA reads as TGTGCCATCACGTATGGTGCTGAAGCTTTCTTT.